Below, 18 T cell receptor beta chains from the same sample are listed, as sequenced in a study of T cell responses to AZD1222 COVID-19 vaccine. Sequencing used immunoSEQ multiplex PCR; TCRdb keeps in-frame clones, though not all of them. Among about 160,000 clones listed, 85% to 95% were seen once. The sample in question was peripheral blood, obtained on day 0 of AZD1222 vaccination. The source is an adult in good health.

V usage is TRBV5-1 and J usage is TRBJ1-5, with 9 nucleotides matching TRBD1. Germline V lookup: CDR1 SGHRS, CDR2 YFSETQ. The CDR3 length is 16 residues. Trimming at V came to 0 bases and at J to 5 bases, leaving 6 bases not matched to a gene. CDR3: CASSLGSGQGYQPQHF. In DNA, the CDR3 is TGCGCCAGCAGCTTGGGTTCGGGACAGGGTTATCAGCCCCAGCATTTT.

The CDR3 DNA sequence: TGCGCCAGCAGCCCAGGACAGTCTGGAAACACCATATATTTT. This gives the protein CASSPGQSGNTIYF. This chain joins TRBV5-1 and TRBJ1-3; possibly TRBD1 for D (6 bases). Between the trimmed V and J ends, which lost 4 bases and 1 base, there was a span of 9 bases. This CDR3 is built from 14 residues. CDR1 SGHRS and CDR2 YFSETQ come from the germline V gene.

This chain connects TRBV6-5 to TRBJ1-2, with D uncertain. Germline V gene data show CDR1 as MNHEY and CDR2 as SVGAGI. The CDR3 spans 14 residues. V gave up 2 bases and J gave up 1 base, with 8 bases separating them. DNA of the CDR3: TGTGCCAGCAGTTACACCGTGCGTAACTATGGCTACACCTTC. Amino acid sequence: CASSYTVRNYGYTF.

The chain is built from TRBV15 and TRBJ1-1, with D possibly being TRBD1 (5 bases). Trimming pared 4 bases from V and 0 bases from J, leaving 12 bases between. The CDR3 is 15 residues long. CDR1 is LNHNV, CDR2 YYDKDF, per germline (reference sequence). The CDR3 sequence: CATSTLAGMNTEAFF. The CDR3, as DNA: TGTGCCACCAGCACCCTGGCAGGGATGAACACTGAAGCTTTCTTT. Looking up the rest from reference TRBV15 and TRBJ1-1 gives the full variable domain: DAMVIQNPRYQVTQFGKPVTLSCSQTLNHNVMYWYQQKSSQAPKLLFHYYDKDFNNEADTPDNFQSRRPNTSFCFLDIRSPGLGDTAMYLCATSTLAGMNTEAFFGQGTRLTVV.

This chain uses TRBV9 with TRBJ2-1, with D perhaps TRBD1 (6 bases). The CDR3 has 14 residues. V gave up 0 bases and J gave up 10 bases, with 14 bases separating them. Germline-derived CDR1 and CDR2 are SGDLS and YYNGEE. The CDR3 DNA sequence: TGTGCCAGCAGCGTAGAAGGCAGGGGTAGGGAGCAGTTCTTC. Protein product: CASSVEGRGREQFF.

The genes are TRBV7-9 and TRBJ2-5; D ambiguous. The V gene's germline CDR1 is SEHNR and CDR2 FQNEAQ (reference sequence). The CDR3 sequence is 14 residues long. Trimming took 5 bases from V and 3 from J, leaving 13 bases between them. In nucleotides, the CDR3 is TGTGCCAGCAGCAAAGGCGGATTCGAAGAGACCCAGTACTTC. Its translation is CASSKGGFEETQYF.

This chain uses TRBV7-9 with TRBJ1-4, with D perhaps TRBD1 (5 bases). This CDR3 region has 16 residues. Germline V lookup: CDR1 SEHNR, CDR2 FQNEAQ (reference sequence). V lost 5 bases and J 5 bases, leaving 18 bases between the germline ends. CDR3 in amino acids: CASSRLGTLGNEKLFF. In DNA, the CDR3 is TGTGCCAGCAGCCGGCTTGGGACTTTGGGAAATGAAAAACTGTTTTTT.

V usage is TRBV20-1 and J usage is TRBJ1-6, with TRBD1 matching 8 bases. Unmatched junction bases numbered 10, after V lost 3 bases and J lost 9 bases. Germline CDR1 is DFQATT and CDR2 is SNEGSKA (reference sequence). The CDR3 is 15 amino acids. Here the CDR3 DNA reads TGCAGTGCTAGTAAGACAGGGGAACCTGGTTCACCCCTCCACTTT. Protein: CSASKTGEPGSPLHF.

This clone is a singleton in its sample. The chain links TRBV2 to TRBJ2-1; possible D gene TRBD2, 5 bases. V lost 4 bases to trimming and J lost 10 bases, with 8 bases between them. The germline CDR1 and CDR2 sequences are SNHLY and FYNNEI. The CDR3 sequence is 11 residues long. The CDR3 protein is CASSARVEQFF. In nucleotides, the CDR3 is TGTGCCAGCAGTGCGAGGGTGGAGCAGTTCTTC. Full variable domain (remainder filled in from reference TRBV2 and TRBJ2-1): EPEVTQTPSHQVTQMGQEVILRCVPISNHLYFYWYRQILGQKVEFLVSFYNNEISEKSEIFDDQFSVERPDGSNFTLKIRSTKLEDSAMYFCASSARVEQFFGPGTRLTVL.

The chain uses TRBV19 and TRBJ1-2; D call uncertain. The germline V gene has CDR1 LNHDA and CDR2 SQIVND (reference sequence). V shed 5 bases and J shed 3 bases, with 13 bases lying between them. The CDR3 loop spans 14 amino acids. This CDR3 reads CASSRRELYYGYTF. CDR3 coding DNA: TGTGCCAGTAGTCGTAGGGAGCTGTACTATGGCTACACCTTC.

The CDR3 loop reads CASSESGKNTEAFF. The DNA for the CDR3 is TGCGCCAGCAGTGAGTCGGGGAAAAACACTGAAGCTTTCTTT. The J gene is TRBJ1-1, the V gene TRBV10-1; D remains ambiguous. The CDR3 contains 14 residues. Trimming cost V 0 bases and J 2 bases, with 7 bases left between them. The germline gives CDR1 WNHNN, CDR2 SYGVQD (reference sequence).

The J gene is TRBJ2-5, the V gene TRBV4-3; D is possibly TRBD2 (6 bases). Trimming pared 6 bases from V and 5 bases from J, leaving 25 bases between. This CDR3 is 17 amino acids long. The V gene's germline CDR1 is LGHNA and CDR2 YSLEER. The DNA for the CDR3 is TGCGCCAGCAGTCTAACCAGGAATGTGGCAGGGAGGGAGACCCAGTACTTC. Its translation is CASSLTRNVAGRETQYF.

CDR3 sequence (DNA): TGTGCCAGCAGCGTCACTTCCGGCACAGATACGCAGTATTTT. This encodes CASSVTSGTDTQYF. The V gene is TRBV9, the J gene TRBJ2-3; D not resolved. CDR1 is SGDLS, CDR2 YYNGEE, per germline. The V gene lost 2 bases and the J gene lost 1 base, with 8 bases spanning the gap. The CDR3 is made up of 14 amino acids.

The chain uses TRBV7-9 and TRBJ1-2; D unresolved. Trimming pared 1 base from V and 4 bases from J, leaving 10 bases between. This CDR3 is built from 14 residues. Germline V gene sequence: CDR1 SEHNR, CDR2 FQNEAQ (reference sequence). The CDR3 DNA sequence: TGTGCCAGCAGCTTAGAGCTGGAGAGCTATGGCTACACCTTC. Protein: CASSLELESYGYTF.

Points on this clone: The same CDR3 is also encoded by other DNA sequences in this sample. This chain links TRBV28 with TRBJ2-6, with D possibly being TRBD2 (6 bases). Trimming cost V 2 bases and J 2 bases, with 7 bases left between them. CDR3 size: 15 residues. The germline V gene encodes CDR1 MDHEN and CDR2 SYDVKM. CDR3 sequence (DNA): TGTGCCAGCAGTTTAGGAGGGGCTGGGGCCAACGTCCTGACTTTC. Translation gives CASSLGGAGANVLTF.

This clone has a single count. The chain couples TRBV18 to TRBJ1-1; D is undetermined. Trimming removed 6 bases from V and 4 bases from J, with 21 bases in between. This CDR3 is built from 16 residues. The germline V gene encodes CDR1 KGHSH and CDR2 LQKENI. CDR3 nucleotides: TGTGCCAGCTCTTGGGGTTCTCGGGGTGTCTCCACTGAAGCTTTCTTT. It translates to CASSWGSRGVSTEAFF. Combining the CDR3 with reference TRBV18 and TRBJ1-1 gives the whole variable domain NAGVMQNPRHLVRRRGQEARLRCSPMKGHSHVYWYRQLPEEGLKFMVYLQKENIIDESGMPKERFSAEFPKEGPSILRIQQVVRGDSAAYFCASSWGSRGVSTEAFFGQGTRLTVV.

The V gene is TRBV3-1 (or the pseudogene TRBV3-2), the J gene TRBJ1-6; possibly TRBD1 for D (6 bases). The CDR3 is 14 amino acids. Per the germline V gene, CDR1 is LGHDT and CDR2 is YNNKEL (reference sequence). Trimming took 4 bases from V and 5 from J, leaving 9 bases between them. The CDR3 here is CASSLQGNNSPLHF. CDR3 DNA sequence: TGTGCCAGCAGCCTCCAGGGGAATAATTCACCCCTCCACTTT.

There are a few counts of this clone. This chain uses TRBV5-1 with TRBJ1-3; possibly TRBD1 for D (6 bases). Looked up from germline, CDR1 is SGHRS and CDR2 is YFSETQ. Trimming cost V 3 bases and J 4 bases, with 14 bases left between them. This CDR3 spans 15 amino acids. Here the CDR3 DNA reads TGCGCCAGCAGCTGGGACCGGGACAAGGGAAACACCATATATTTT. Translated: CASSWDRDKGNTIYF.